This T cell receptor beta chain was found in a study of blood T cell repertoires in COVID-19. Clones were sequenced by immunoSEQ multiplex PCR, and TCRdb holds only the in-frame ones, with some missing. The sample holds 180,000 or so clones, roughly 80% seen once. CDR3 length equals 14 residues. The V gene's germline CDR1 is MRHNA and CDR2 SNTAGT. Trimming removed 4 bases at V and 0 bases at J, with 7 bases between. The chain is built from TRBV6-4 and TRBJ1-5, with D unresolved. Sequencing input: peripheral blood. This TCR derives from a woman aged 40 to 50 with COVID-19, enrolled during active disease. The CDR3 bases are TGTGCCAGCAGTGCCGAGTATAGCAATCAGCCCCAGCATTTT. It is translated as CASSAEYSNQPQHF.